This entry features one T cell receptor beta chain sequence. In the authors' workflow: Estimation of nucleated cell counts was performed using reference gene primer amplification. Measured with immunoSEQ multiplex PCR; TCRdb has only the in-frame clones, and not every one. Clone size and V and J calls were adopted from that table, with D and trimming inferred from the DNA. The table records some 76,000 clones, 90% of them present only once. The data derive from a study of blood T cell repertoires in COVID-19. Study as a whole: Sites across the United States, Italy and Spain contributed samples from acute and convalescent COVID-19. T cells, B-cell-depleted T cells, or PBMCs provided the cDNA or gDNA that served as material.

CDR1 SEHNR and CDR2 FQNEAQ come from the germline V gene (reference sequence). CDR3 length equals 13 residues. V lost 5 bases, J lost 4 bases, and 11 bases lay in between. The source material was peripheral blood. V is TRBV7-9 and J is TRBJ1-2, with D possibly TRBD1 on 6 matching bases. The receptor's source is a woman aged 18-29 years with acute or convalescent COVID-19. The CDR3 loop is CASSPDRGYGYTF. The CDR3, as DNA: TGTGCCAGCAGCCCGGACAGAGGCTATGGCTACACCTTC.